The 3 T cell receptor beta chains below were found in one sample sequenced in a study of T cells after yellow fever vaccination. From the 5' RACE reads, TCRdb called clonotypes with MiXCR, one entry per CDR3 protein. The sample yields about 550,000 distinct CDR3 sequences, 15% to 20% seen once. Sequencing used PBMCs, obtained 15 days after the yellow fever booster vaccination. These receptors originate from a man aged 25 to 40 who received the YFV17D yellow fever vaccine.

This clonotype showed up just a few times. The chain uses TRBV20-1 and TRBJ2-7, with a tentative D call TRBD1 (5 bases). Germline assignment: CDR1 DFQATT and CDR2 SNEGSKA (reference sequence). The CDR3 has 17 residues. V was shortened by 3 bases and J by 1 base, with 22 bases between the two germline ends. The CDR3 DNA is TGCAGTGCTAGGGGTTCCAGGGCCGGATCCTTTTCCTACGAGCAGTACTTC. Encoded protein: CSARGSRAGSFSYEQYF.

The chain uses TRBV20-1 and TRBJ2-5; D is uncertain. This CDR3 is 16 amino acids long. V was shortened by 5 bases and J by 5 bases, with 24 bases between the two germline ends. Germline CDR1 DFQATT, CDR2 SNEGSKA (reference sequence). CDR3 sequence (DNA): TGCAGTGCTGAGAAGGACGGATCGGTTGTGTCGGAGACCCAGTACTTC. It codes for CSAEKDGSVVSETQYF.

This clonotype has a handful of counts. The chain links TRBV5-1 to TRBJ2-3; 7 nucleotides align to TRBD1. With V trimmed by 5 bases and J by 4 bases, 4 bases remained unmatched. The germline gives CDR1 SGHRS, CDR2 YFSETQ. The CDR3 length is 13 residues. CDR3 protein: CASRPQGADTQYF. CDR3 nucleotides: TGCGCCAGCAGACCCCAGGGGGCAGATACGCAGTATTTT.